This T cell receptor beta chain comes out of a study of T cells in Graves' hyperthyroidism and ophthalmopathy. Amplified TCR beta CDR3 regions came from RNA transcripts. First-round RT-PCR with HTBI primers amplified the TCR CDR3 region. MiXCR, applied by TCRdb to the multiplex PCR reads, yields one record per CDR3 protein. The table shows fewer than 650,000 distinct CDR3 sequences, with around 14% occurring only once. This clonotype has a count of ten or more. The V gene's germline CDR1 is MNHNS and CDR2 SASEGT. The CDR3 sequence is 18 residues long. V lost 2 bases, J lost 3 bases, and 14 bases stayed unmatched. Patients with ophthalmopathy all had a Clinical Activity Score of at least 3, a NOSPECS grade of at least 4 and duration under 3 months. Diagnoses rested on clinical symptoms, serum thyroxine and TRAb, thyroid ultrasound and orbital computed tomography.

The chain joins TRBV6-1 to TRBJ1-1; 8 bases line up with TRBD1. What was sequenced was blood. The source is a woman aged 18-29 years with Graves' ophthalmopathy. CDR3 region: CASSEWYRGAFRDTEAFF. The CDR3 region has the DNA TGTGCCAGCAGTGAATGGTACAGGGGGGCTTTCCGGGACACTGAAGCTTTCTTT.